This TCR beta chain comes out of a study of T-cell reconstitution after alpha-beta-depleted transplantation in children. Whole-study results and caveats: At day 60, the high TCRbeta diversity found in some patients originated from recipient T cells and thymic progenitors that had survived. Reported findings indicate that, about two months after transplant, alpha-beta T cells came from several hundred expanded clones, which were derived from non-depleted graft cells. The authors attributed T-cell counts and diversity one year after transplant mostly to newly produced T cells.

V was clipped by 6 bases and J by 2 bases; unmatched bases: 6. The CDR3 totals 16 residues. Germline CDR1 reads DFQATT; CDR2 reads SNEGSKA (reference sequence). A TCRbeta library incorporating unique molecular identifiers was prepared. TCRdb re-derived calls from the PCR reads in MiXCR, one entry per CDR3 protein. The data hold approximately 650,000 distinct CDR3 sequences, with over 10% observed a single time. This clonotype was seen at least ten times. Its antigen is unidentified. This specimen was PBMCs, taken before TCRalphabeta/CD19-depleted stem cell transplant. The rearrangement links TRBV20-1 to TRBJ2-1, with 14 nucleotides matching TRBD2. The clonotype comes from a girl aged 2-10 years with congenital amegakaryocytic thrombocytopenia, due to receive a stem cell transplant. Here the CDR3 DNA reads TGCAGTGCATCCGGGACTAGCGGGAGTACCTACAATGAGCAGTTCTTC. It translates to CSASGTSGSTYNEQFF.